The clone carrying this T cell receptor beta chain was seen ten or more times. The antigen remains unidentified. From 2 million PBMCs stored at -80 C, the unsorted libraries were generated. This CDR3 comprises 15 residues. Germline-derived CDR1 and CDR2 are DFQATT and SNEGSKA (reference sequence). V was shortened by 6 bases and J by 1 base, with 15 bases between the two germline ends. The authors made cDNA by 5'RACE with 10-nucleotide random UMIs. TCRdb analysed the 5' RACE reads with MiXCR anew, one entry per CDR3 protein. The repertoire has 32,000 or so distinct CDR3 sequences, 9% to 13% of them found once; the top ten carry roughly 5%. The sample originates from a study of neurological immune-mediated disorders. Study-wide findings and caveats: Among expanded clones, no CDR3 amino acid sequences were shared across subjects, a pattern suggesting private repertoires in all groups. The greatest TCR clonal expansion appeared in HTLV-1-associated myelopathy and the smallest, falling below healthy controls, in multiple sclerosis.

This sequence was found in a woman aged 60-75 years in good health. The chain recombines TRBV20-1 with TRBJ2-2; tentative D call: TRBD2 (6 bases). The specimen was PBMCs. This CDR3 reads CSAVPGGMNTGELFF. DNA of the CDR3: TGCAGTGCCGTCCCTGGAGGGATGAACACCGGGGAGCTGTTTTTT.